This TCR beta chain was retrieved from a study of T-cell memory formation after mild COVID-19. Study-level information: Clustering of TCRs was largely donor specific.

V was cut by 5 bases and J by 5 bases, with 18 bases left in between. Germline V gene data show CDR1 as DFQATT and CDR2 as SNEGSKA (reference sequence). The CDR3 totals 14 residues. MiXCR, applied by TCRdb to the 5' RACE reads, yields one record per CDR3 protein. Found here are roughly 610,000 distinct CDR3 sequences, roughly 17% of them singletons; the top ten hold around 8.1%. Findings of the study overall: Confirmation of SARS-CoV-2 specificity was lacking for second-wave clones peaking day 37. Chiefly within CM and EM were the contracting CD4+ clones; CD8+ ones were within EMRA. CD4+ bias marked clones expanding day 15 to 37, unlike balanced contracting clones.

This clonotype has just a few counts. The antigen is undetermined. Material for sequencing was PBMCs or a T cell subset sorted from them (not recorded which). The receptor comes from an adult woman who had mild COVID-19 (a few samples of this study predate the infection). Cell type and time point are not known. The chain carries TRBV20-1 and TRBJ1-1; TRBD1 is a possible D gene (5 bases). The CDR3 DNA sequence: TGCAGTGCTCCCCCTGGGGGAAGAGGGACTGAAGCTTTCTTT. Translating it yields CSAPPGGRGTEAFF.